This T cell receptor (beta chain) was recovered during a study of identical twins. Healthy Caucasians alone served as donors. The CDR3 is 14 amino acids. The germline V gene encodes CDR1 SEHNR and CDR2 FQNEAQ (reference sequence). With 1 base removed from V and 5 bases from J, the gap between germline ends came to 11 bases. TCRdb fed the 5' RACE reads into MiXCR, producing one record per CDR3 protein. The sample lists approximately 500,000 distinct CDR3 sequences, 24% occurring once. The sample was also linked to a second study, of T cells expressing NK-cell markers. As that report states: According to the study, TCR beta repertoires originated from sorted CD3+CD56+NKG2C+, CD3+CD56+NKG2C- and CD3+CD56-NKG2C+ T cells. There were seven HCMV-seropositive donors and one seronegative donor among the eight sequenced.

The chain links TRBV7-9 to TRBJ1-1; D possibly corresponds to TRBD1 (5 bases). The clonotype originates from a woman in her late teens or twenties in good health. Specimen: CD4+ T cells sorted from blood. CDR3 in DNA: TGTGCCAGCAGCTTAGGTCAGGGTTGGACTGAAGCTTTCTTT. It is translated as CASSLGQGWTEAFF.